The 19 T cell receptor beta chains presented below share a single source sample, sequenced in a study of cytomegalovirus exposure and HLA in healthy donors. The repertoire was sequenced with immunoSEQ multiplex PCR; TCRdb's copy has only in-frame clones and lacks some. The sample lists over 100,000 clones; 88% were seen once. The sample comprised PBMCs. These receptors were taken from a woman between 18 and 29 years old in good health and CMV-seropositive.

The genes are TRBV4-1 and TRBJ2-4; possible D gene TRBD1, 5 bases. Between the trimmed V and J ends, which lost 0 bases and 8 bases, there was a span of 11 bases. The CDR3 runs to 14 residues. The V gene's germline CDR1 is MGHRA and CDR2 YSYEKL. CDR3 coding DNA: TGCGCCAGCAGCCAAGATAGGGGAAGGGACATTCAGTACTTC. Encoded protein: CASSQDRGRDIQYF.

The chain is built from TRBV30 and TRBJ1-4; D call uncertain. The germline V gene has CDR1 GTSNPN and CDR2 SVGIG (reference sequence). CDR3 length: 15 residues. V dropped 0 bases and J dropped 6 bases, with 14 bases sitting between them. The CDR3: CAWSVWRSRDEKLFF. The CDR3 coding sequence is TGTGCCTGGAGTGTATGGCGGTCTCGAGATGAAAAACTGTTTTTT.

The rearrangement uses TRBV14 and TRBJ1-1; weak D call: TRBD1 (5 bases). The CDR3 extends over 12 amino acids. The V and J ends lost 3 bases and 7 bases respectively, with 9 bases between them. Per the germline V gene, CDR1 is SGHDN and CDR2 is FVKESK. CDR3 in amino acids: CASSQGQLEAFF. As DNA, the CDR3 is TGTGCCAGCAGCCAGGGGCAGCTTGAAGCTTTCTTT.

The chain recombines TRBV30 with TRBJ1-1, with D perhaps TRBD1 (5 bases). V was trimmed by 4 bases and J by 0 bases, leaving 21 bases between them. This CDR3 comprises 17 residues. Germline CDR1 reads GTSNPN; CDR2 reads SVGIG (reference sequence). The DNA for the CDR3 is TGTGCCTGGACGGCCCACTATAGGGGTATGATGAACACTGAAGCTTTCTTT. It encodes CAWTAHYRGMMNTEAFF. Using reference TRBV30 and TRBJ1-1 for the parts outside the CDR3, the full variable domain is SQTIHQWPATLVQPVGSPLSLECTVEGTSNPNLYWYRQAAGRGLQLLFYSVGIGQISSEVPQNLSASRPQDRQFILSSKKLLLSDSGFYLCAWTAHYRGMMNTEAFFGQGTRLTVV.

This chain links TRBV7-9 with TRBJ2-1; 10 nucleotides line up with TRBD2. The germline V gene encodes CDR1 SEHNR and CDR2 FQNEAQ (reference sequence). V was pared by 3 bases and J by 1 base, with 3 bases of the junction left unmatched. The CDR3 consists of 16 residues. The CDR3 spells CASSFDSGGSYNEQFF. Written as DNA, the CDR3 is TGTGCCAGCAGCTTTGATAGCGGGGGGTCCTACAATGAGCAGTTCTTC. The variable domain in full, completed from reference TRBV7-9 and TRBJ2-1, reads DTGVSQNPRHKITKRGQNVTFRCDPISEHNRLYWYRQTLGQGPEFLTYFQNEAQLEKSRLLSDRFSAERPKGSFSTLEIQRTEQGDSAMYLCASSFDSGGSYNEQFFGPGTRLTVL.

The chain combines TRBV11-3 with TRBJ2-7; 10 positions match TRBD1. The CDR3 contains 15 residues. Germline V gene sequence: CDR1 SGHNT, CDR2 YENEEA. V dropped 1 base and J dropped 4; count of bases not matched to a gene: 4. The CDR3 loop is CASSLGSDRGYEQYF. The CDR3 region has the DNA TGTGCCAGCAGCTTAGGCTCGGACAGGGGGTACGAGCAGTACTTC.

The chain combines TRBV25-1 with TRBJ1-1; D call uncertain. The V gene's germline CDR1 is MGHDK and CDR2 SYGVNS. The CDR3 runs to 15 residues. V was pared by 11 bases and J by 3 bases, with 22 bases between. The CDR3 DNA reads as TGTGCCTCCAAGGCTCGAGGCCAGCGGGACACTGAAGCTTTCTTT. Translating gives CASKARGQRDTEAFF.

The chain is built from TRBV7-9 and TRBJ1-2, with D maybe TRBD1 (6 bases). Between the trimmed V and J ends, which lost 0 bases and 6 bases, there was a span of 17 bases. The germline CDR1 and CDR2 sequences are SEHNR and FQNEAQ (reference sequence). The length of the CDR3 is 16 residues. This chain's CDR3 is CASSLATGTHSDGYTF. CDR3 nucleotide sequence: TGTGCCAGCAGCTTAGCCACAGGGACGCATTCTGATGGCTACACCTTC.

A few counts support this clone. The rearrangement joins TRBV30 to TRBJ1-2, with a tentative D call TRBD1 (6 bases). CDR3 size: 12 residues. Germline V gene lookup returns CDR1 GTSNPN and CDR2 SVGIG (reference sequence). V was trimmed by 1 base and J by 5 bases, leaving 8 bases between them. CDR3 nucleotide sequence: TGTGCCTGGAGTGCCGGACAGTATGGCTACACCTTC. It is translated as CAWSAGQYGYTF.

The chain employs TRBV6-5 and TRBJ2-3, with D maybe TRBD2 (5 bases). The V and J ends lost 3 bases and 5 bases respectively, with 18 bases between them. The V gene's germline CDR1 is MNHEY and CDR2 SVGAGI. The CDR3 is 16 amino acids. The CDR3 nucleotides are TGTGCCAGCAGTTATTGTTTCGGCGGGTGTGGAGATACGCAGTATTTT. The encoded protein is CASSYCFGGCGDTQYF.

The chain joins TRBV28 to TRBJ1-2, with D perhaps TRBD1 (6 bases). V was pared by 8 bases and J by 7 bases, with 11 bases between. The CDR3 contains 11 residues. The germline V gene has CDR1 MDHEN and CDR2 SYDVKM. CDR3 residues: CASEDRRGYTF. The CDR3 DNA is TGTGCCAGCGAAGACAGGCGTGGCTACACCTTC.

This chain links TRBV19 with TRBJ2-1; TRBD1 might be the D (5 bases). The V and J ends lost 7 bases and 2 bases respectively, with 9 bases between them. The CDR3 length is 13 residues. CDR1 and CDR2 from the germline V gene are LNHDA and SQIVND (reference sequence). The CDR3 region is CASNRRPYNEQFF. The CDR3 nucleotides are TGTGCCAGTAACAGGCGGCCCTACAATGAGCAGTTCTTC.

The chain combines TRBV7-9 with TRBJ2-3; TRBD1 aligns across 8 bases. Trimming removed 6 bases from V and 2 bases from J; junction bases left unmatched: 10. Germline V gene sequence: CDR1 SEHNR, CDR2 FQNEAQ (reference sequence). This CDR3 has 16 residues. This CDR3 reads CASSSGTGLPTDTQYF. The CDR3 nucleotides are TGTGCCAGCAGTAGTGGGACAGGTTTACCCACAGATACGCAGTATTTT.

The gene calls are TRBV2 and TRBJ2-7; no clear D. Between the trimmed V and J ends, which lost 5 bases and 9 bases, there was a span of 14 bases. CDR1 and CDR2 from the germline V gene are SNHLY and FYNNEI. The CDR3 has 12 residues. CDR3 sequence: CASSSLKTGQYF. CDR3 nucleotides: TGTGCCAGCAGTTCCCTTAAGACTGGGCAGTACTTC.

The chain is built from TRBV7-3 and TRBJ1-1; the D gene is possibly TRBD1 (6 bases). The CDR3 has 15 residues. Germline CDR1 reads SGHTA; CDR2 reads FQGTGA. Trimming removed 2 bases at V and 4 bases at J, with 14 bases between. The CDR3 loop reads CASSLSQGGGTEAFF. The DNA for the CDR3 is TGTGCCAGCAGCTTATCCCAAGGGGGGGGCACTGAAGCTTTCTTT.

The genes are TRBV6-5 and TRBJ2-7, with 8 bases that match TRBD2. J gave up 6 bases and V 6 bases, and 10 bases lay outside the gene matches. The CDR3 contains 14 residues. CDR1 is MNHEY and CDR2 is SVGAGI in the germline V gene. CDR3 DNA sequence: TGTGCCAGCAGCAAGAGGGGACTAGTAGGCGAGCAGTACTTC. Translated, it gives CASSKRGLVGEQYF.

This chain links TRBV6-5 with TRBJ2-3, with D tentatively TRBD2 (6 bases). The CDR3 contains 14 residues. Germline V gives CDR1 MNHEY, CDR2 SVGAGI. The germline V and J ends were trimmed by 3 bases and 4 bases, with 11 bases remaining between them. Here the CDR3 reads CASSYRRGPDTQYF. In DNA, the CDR3 is TGTGCCAGCAGTTATAGGCGGGGCCCAGATACGCAGTATTTT.

CDR3 DNA: TGTGCCAGCAGTTACTCACAGTTCTACGAGCAGTACTTC. Amino acid sequence: CASSYSQFYEQYF. This chain uses TRBV6-5 with TRBJ2-7; no clear D gene. Germline CDR1 and CDR2: MNHEY and SVGAGI. The CDR3 runs 13 residues. V was trimmed by 0 bases and J by 3 bases, leaving 6 bases between them.

This clone was counted a few times. This chain links TRBV27 with TRBJ1-5; no clear D gene. Trimming cost V 2 bases and J 2 bases, with 10 bases left between them. Germline V gene sequence: CDR1 MNHEY, CDR2 SMNVEV (reference sequence). The CDR3 extends over 15 amino acids. The CDR3 is CASSLTGLGNQPQHF. CDR3 in DNA: TGTGCCAGCAGTTTAACGGGTTTGGGCAATCAGCCCCAGCATTTT.